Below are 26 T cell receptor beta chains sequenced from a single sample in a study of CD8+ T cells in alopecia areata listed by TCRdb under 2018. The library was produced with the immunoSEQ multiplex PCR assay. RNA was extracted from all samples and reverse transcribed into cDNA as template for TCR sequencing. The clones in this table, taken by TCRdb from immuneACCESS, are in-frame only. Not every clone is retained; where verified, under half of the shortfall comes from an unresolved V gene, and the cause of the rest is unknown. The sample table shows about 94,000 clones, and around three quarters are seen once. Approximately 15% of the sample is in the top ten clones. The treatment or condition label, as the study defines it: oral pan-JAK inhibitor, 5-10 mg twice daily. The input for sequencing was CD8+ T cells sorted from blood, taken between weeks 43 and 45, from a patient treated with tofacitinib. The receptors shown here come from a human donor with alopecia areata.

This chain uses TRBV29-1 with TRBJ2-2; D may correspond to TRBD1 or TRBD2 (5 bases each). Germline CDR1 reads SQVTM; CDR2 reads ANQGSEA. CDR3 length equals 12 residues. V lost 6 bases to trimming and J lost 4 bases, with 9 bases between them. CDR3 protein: CSVVGPTGELFF. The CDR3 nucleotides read TGCAGCGTCGTGGGACCCACCGGGGAGCTGTTTTTT.

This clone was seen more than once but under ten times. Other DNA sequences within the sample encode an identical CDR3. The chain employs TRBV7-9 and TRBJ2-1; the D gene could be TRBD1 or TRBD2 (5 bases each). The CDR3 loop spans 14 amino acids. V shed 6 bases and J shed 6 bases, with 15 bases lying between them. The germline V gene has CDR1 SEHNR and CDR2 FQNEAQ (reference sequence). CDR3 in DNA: TGTGCCAGCAGTTACGTGGGGGACCCCAATGAGCAGTTCTTC. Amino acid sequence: CASSYVGDPNEQFF. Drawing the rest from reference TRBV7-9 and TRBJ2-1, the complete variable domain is DTGVSQNPRHKITKRGQNVTFRCDPISEHNRLYWYRQTLGQGPEFLTYFQNEAQLEKSRLLSDRFSAERPKGSFSTLEIQRTEQGDSAMYLCASSYVGDPNEQFFGPGTRLTVL.

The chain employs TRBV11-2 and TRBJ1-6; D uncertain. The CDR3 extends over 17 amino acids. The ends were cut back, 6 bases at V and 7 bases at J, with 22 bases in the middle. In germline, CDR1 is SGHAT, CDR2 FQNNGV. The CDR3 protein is CASRIVRAYEGNSPLHF. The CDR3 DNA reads TGTGCCAGCAGAATCGTACGGGCTTACGAAGGGAATTCACCCCTCCACTTT.

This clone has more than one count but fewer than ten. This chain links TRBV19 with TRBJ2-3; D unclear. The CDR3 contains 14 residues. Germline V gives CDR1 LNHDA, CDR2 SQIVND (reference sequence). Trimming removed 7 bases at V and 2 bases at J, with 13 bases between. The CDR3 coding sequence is TGTGCCAGTACGTCGCATCGCCTCACAGATACGCAGTATTTT. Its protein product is CASTSHRLTDTQYF.

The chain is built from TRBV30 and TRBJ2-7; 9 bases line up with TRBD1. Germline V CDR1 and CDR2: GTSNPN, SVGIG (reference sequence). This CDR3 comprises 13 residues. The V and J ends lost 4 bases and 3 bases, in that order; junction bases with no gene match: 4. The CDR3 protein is CAWTSGQGYEQYF. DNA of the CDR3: TGTGCCTGGACTTCGGGACAGGGCTACGAGCAGTACTTC.

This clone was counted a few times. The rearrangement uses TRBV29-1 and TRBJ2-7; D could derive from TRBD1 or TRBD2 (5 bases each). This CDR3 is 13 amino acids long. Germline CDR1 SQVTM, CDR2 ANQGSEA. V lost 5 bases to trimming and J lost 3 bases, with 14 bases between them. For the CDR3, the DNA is TGCAGCGTTCTCCCCGGGACGGGCTACGAGCAGTACTTC. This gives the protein CSVLPGTGYEQYF.

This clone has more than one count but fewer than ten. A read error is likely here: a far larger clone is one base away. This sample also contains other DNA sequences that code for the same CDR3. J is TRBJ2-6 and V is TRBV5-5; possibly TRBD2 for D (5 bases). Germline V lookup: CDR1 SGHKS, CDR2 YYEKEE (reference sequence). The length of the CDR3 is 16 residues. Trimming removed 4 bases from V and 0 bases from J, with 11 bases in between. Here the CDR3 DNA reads TGTGCCAGCAGCCAAGATGGGAGCTCTGGGGCCAACGTCCTGACTTTC. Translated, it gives CASSQDGSSGANVLTF.

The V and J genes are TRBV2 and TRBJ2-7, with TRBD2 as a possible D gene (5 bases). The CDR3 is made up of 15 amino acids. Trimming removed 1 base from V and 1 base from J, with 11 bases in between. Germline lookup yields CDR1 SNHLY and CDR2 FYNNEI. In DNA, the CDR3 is TGTGCCAGCAGTGAAGGCCGGGGTGCGTCCTACGAGCAGTACTTC. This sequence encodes CASSEGRGASYEQYF.

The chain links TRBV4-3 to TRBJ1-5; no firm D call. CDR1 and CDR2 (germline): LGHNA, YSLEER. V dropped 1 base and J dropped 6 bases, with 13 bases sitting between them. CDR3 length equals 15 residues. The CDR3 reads CASSQGSDVGQPQHF. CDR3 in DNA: TGCGCCAGCAGCCAAGGGTCTGATGTGGGTCAGCCCCAGCATTTT.

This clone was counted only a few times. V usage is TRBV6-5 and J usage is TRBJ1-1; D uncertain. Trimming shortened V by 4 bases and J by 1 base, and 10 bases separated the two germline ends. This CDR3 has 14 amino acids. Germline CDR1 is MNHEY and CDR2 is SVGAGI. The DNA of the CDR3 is TGTGCCAGCAGTTTGTATCAGAAGAACACTGAAGCTTTCTTT. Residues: CASSLYQKNTEAFF.

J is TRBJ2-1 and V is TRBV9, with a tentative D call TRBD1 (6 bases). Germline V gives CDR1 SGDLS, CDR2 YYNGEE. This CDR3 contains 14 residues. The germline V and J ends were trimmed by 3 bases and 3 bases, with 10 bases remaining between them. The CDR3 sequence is CASSGQEDYNEQFF. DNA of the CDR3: TGTGCCAGCAGCGGACAGGAGGACTACAATGAGCAGTTCTTC.

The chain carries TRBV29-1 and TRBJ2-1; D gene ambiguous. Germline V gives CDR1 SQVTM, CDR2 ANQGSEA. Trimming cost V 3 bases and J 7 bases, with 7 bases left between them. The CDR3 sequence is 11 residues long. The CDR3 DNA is TGCAGCGTTGATCGAGTGAATGAGCAGTTCTTC. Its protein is CSVDRVNEQFF.

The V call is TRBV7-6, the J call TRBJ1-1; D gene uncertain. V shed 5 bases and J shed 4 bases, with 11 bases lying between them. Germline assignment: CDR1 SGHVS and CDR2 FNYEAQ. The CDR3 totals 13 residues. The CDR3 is CASSPGVSTEAFF. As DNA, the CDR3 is TGTGCCAGCAGCCCCGGTGTAAGCACTGAAGCTTTCTTT.

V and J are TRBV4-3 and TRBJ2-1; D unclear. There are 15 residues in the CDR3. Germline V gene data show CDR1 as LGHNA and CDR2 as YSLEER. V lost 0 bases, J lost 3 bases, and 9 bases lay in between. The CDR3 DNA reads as TGCGCCAGCAGCCAAGATGGCAGAGTCTACAATGAGCAGTTCTTC. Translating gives CASSQDGRVYNEQFF.

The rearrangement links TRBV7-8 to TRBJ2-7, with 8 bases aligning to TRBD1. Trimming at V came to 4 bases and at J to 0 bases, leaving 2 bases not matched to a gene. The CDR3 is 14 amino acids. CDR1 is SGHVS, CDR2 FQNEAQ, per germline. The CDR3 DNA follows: TGTGCCAGCAGCTGGACAGGGACCTCCTACGAGCAGTACTTC. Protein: CASSWTGTSYEQYF.

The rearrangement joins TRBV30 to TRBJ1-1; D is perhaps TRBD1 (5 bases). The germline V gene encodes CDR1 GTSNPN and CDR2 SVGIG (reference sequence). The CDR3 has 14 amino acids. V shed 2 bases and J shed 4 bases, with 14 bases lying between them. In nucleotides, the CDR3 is TGTGCCTGGAGTCGGGGGGGTAGGATCACTGAAGCTTTCTTT. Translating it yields CAWSRGGRITEAFF.

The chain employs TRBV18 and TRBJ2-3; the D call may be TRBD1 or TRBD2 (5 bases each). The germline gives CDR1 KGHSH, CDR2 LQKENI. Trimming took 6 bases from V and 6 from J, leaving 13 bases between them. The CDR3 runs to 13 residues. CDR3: CASSPRGEDTQYF. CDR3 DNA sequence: TGTGCCAGCTCCCCCCGAGGGGAGGATACGCAGTATTTT.

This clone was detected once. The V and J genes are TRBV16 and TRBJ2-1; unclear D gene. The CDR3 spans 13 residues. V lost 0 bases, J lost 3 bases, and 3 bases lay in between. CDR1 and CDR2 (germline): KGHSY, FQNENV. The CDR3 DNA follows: TGTGCCAGCAGCCAATCGGACTACAATGAGCAGTTCTTC. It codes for CASSQSDYNEQFF.

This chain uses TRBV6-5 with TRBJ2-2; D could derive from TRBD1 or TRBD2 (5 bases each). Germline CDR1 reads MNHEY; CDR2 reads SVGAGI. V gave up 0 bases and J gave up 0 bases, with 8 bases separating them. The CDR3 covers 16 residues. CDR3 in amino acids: CASSYSRDANTGELFF. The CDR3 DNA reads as TGTGCCAGCAGTTACTCGAGGGACGCGAACACCGGGGAGCTGTTTTTT.

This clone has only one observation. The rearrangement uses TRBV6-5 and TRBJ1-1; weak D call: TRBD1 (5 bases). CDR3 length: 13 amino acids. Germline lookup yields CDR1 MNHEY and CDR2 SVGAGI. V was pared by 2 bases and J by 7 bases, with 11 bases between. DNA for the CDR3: TGTGCCAGCAGTTACGTGGGGACTAGTGAAGCTTTCTTT. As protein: CASSYVGTSEAFF.

CDR3 residues: CASSDGRSYEQYF. DNA for the CDR3: TGTGCCAGCAGTGACGGGAGATCCTACGAGCAGTACTTC. The chain recombines TRBV6-5 with TRBJ2-7; TRBD2 might be the D (6 bases). The CDR3 extends over 13 amino acids. The V end was cut by 5 bases, the J end by 1 base, with 9 bases between. Germline V gene sequence: CDR1 MNHEY, CDR2 SVGAGI.

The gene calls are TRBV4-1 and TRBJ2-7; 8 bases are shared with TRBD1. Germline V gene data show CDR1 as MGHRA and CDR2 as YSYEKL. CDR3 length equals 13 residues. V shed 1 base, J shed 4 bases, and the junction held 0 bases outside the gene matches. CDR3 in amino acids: CASSQGTGYEQYF. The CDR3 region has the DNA TGCGCCAGCAGCCAAGGGACAGGGTACGAGCAGTACTTC.

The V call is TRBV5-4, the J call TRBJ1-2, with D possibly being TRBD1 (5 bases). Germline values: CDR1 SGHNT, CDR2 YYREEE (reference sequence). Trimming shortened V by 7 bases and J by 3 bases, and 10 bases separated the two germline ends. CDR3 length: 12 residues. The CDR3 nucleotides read TGTGCCAGCGGGGGGGGAGACTATGGCTACACCTTC. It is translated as CASGGGDYGYTF.

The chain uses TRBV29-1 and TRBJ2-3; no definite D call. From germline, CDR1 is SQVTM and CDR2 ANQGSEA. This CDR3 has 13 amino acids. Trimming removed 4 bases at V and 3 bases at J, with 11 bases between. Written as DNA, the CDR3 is TGCAGCGTTGTTAGGGTGGGGACAGATACGCAGTATTTT. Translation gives CSVVRVGTDTQYF.

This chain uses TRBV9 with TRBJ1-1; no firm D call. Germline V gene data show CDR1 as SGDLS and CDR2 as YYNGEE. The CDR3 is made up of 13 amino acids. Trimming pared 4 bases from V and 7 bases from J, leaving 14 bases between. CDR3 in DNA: TGTGCCAGCAGCCCACGGCCAGCAGGTGAAGCTTTCTTT. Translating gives CASSPRPAGEAFF.

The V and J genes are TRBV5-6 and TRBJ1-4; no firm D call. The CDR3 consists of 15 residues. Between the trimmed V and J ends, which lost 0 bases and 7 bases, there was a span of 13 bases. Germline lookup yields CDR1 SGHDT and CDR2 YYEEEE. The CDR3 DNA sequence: TGTGCCAGCAGCTTGGAGATGGGCAGTTTTGAAAAACTGTTTTTT. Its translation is CASSLEMGSFEKLFF.